A selection of T cell receptor beta chains follows, all from one sample in a study of T cell changes during pregnancy in multiple sclerosis. Assay: immunoSEQ multiplex PCR; the TCRdb copy retains only in-frame clones and omits some. The sample has about 28,000 clones, about 90% seen once. The specimen was peripheral blood, collected in the first trimester of pregnancy. The receptors here all came from a female donor in good health, enrolled as a control in a pregnancy study. Both conserved end residues are part of each CDR3. A D gene is named only where the DNA matches it firmly. Only some rows state a clone size, as once, few, many or a class for expanded clones.

D	J	size	V	DNA	CDR3
.	TRBJ1-1	.	TRBV25-1	TGTGCCAGCAGTGAACGGCGGGGTAGCATGAACACTGAAGCTTTCTTT	CASSERRGSMNTEAFF
TRBD2	TRBJ2-1	.	TRBV6-5	TGTGCAACGACAAGGACTAGCGGGGGCTATGAGCAGTTCTTC	CATTRTSGGYEQFF
TRBD2	TRBJ2-1	.	TRBV7-9	TGTGCCAGCAGCTTATCTCTGAGCGGGAGAATTAGTTCCTACAATGAGCAGTTCTTC	CASSLSLSGRISSYNEQFF
TRBD1	TRBJ1-4	.	TRBV11-2	TGTGCCAGCAGACCTGCTTACAGGGGGCCCAATGAAAAACTGTTTTTT	CASRPAYRGPNEKLFF
TRBD2	TRBJ2-3	.	TRBV7-9	TGTGCCAGCAGCTTAGCGCTGGCGGGGGTGAGCACAGATACGCAGTATTTT	CASSLALAGVSTDTQYF
TRBD1	TRBJ1-1	once	TRBV6-5	TGTGCCAGCAGTTACTCTGCAGGGGGCAAGAACACTGAAGCTTTCTTT	CASSYSAGGKNTEAFF
.	TRBJ1-2	.	TRBV5-1	TGCGCCAGCAGCTTGGCCGGGGAGCGTGGCTACACCTTC	CASSLAGERGYTF
TRBD2	TRBJ2-3	.	TRBV29-1	TGCAGCGCCGCCGGGACTAGCGGTACAGATACGCAGTATTTT	CSAAGTSGTDTQYF
TRBD1	TRBJ1-1	.	TRBV10-3	TGTGCCATCGGGACAGGTTCGGCTGAAGCTTTCTTT	CAIGTGSAEAFF
.	TRBJ1-1	.	TRBV29-1	TGCAGCGTTGAGCAGGGAGGCACTGAAGCTTTCTTT	CSVEQGGTEAFF
.	TRBJ1-1	.	TRBV6-6	TGTGCCAGCAGTTACTCAGGAGGAGCTTTCTTT	CASSYSGGAFF
TRBD2	TRBJ2-3	.	TRBV5-1	TGCGCCAGCAGCCTCGGGGGGGGCACAGATACGCAGTATTTT	CASSLGGGTDTQYF
TRBD2	TRBJ2-5	.	TRBV10-3	TGTGCCATCAGCATACTAGCGGGAGTTCAAGAGACCCAGTACTTC	CAISILAGVQETQYF
.	TRBJ2-5	.	TRBV5-4	TGTGCCAGCAGCTTTTGGAGGCGGTCGGGAGAGACCCAGTACTTC	CASSFWRRSGETQYF
.	TRBJ1-3	.	TRBV7-9	TGTGCCAGCAGTCAGGGCTCTGGAAACACCATATATTTT	CASSQGSGNTIYF
.	TRBJ1-6	.	TRBV7-2	TGTGCCAGCAGGCTACAGGGCCGCAATTCACCCCTCCACTTT	CASRLQGRNSPLHF
TRBD1	TRBJ2-3	.	TRBV7-6	TGTGCCAGCAGCTTAAGGGGACAGGGGGGCCAGGATACGCAGTATTTT	CASSLRGQGGQDTQYF
TRBD2	TRBJ2-5	.	TRBV4-2	TGTGCCAGCAGCCAAGGGACTAGCGGGGGTCCTATCCAAGAGACCCAGTACTTC	CASSQGTSGGPIQETQYF
.	TRBJ2-3	.	TRBV7-2	TGTGCCAGCAGCTTAGAGGGGGGGGGCGCAGATACGCAGTATTTT	CASSLEGGGADTQYF